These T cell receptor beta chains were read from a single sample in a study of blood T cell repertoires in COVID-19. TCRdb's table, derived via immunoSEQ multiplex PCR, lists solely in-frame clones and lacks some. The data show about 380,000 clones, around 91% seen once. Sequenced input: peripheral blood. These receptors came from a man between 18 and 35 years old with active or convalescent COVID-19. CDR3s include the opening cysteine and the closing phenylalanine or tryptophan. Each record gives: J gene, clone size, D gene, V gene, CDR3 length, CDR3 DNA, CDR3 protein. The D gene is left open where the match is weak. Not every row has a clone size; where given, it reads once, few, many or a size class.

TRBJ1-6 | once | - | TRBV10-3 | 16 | TGTGCCATCAGTGAGTCGATATTCCCCGAGAGATCACCCCTCCACTTT | CAISESIFPERSPLHF
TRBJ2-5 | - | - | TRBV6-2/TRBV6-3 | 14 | TGTGCCAGCAGTAAGGACGGGAACCAAGAGACCCAGTACTTC | CASSKDGNQETQYF
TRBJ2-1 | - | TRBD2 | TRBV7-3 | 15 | TGTGCCAGCAGCTTAACCCAGCGGGGAGACAATGAGCAGTTCTTC | CASSLTQRGDNEQFF
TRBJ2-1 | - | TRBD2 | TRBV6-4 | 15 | TGTGCCAGCAGTGAGGGGCTAGCGGGGCCCAATGAGCAGTTCTTC | CASSEGLAGPNEQFF
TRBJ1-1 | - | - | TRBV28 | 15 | TGTGCCAGCGGCGGCCGGAGGGGCCTGAACACTGAAGCTTTCTTT | CASGGRRGLNTEAFF
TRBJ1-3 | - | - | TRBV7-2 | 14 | TGTGCCAGCAGCTCCGCGGGGGGTGGAAACACCATATATTTT | CASSSAGGGNTIYF
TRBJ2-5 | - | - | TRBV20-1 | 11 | TGCAGTGCTGAGATTCAAGAGACCCAGTACTTC | CSAEIQETQYF
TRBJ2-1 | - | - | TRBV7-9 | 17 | TGTGCCAGCAGCTTACACACCAGTGATTTCTCCTACAATGAGCAGTTCTTC | CASSLHTSDFSYNEQFF
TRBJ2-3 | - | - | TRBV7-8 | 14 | TGTGCCAGCAGCATATCAAACTCGGCAGATACGCAGTATTTT | CASSISNSADTQYF
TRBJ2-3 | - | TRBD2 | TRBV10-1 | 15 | TGCGCCAGCAGGGTGACTAGCGGGGAAACAGATACGCAGTATTTT | CASRVTSGETDTQYF
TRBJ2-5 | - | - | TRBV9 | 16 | TGTGCCAGCAGCCCCCAGGGTTCGAAAAAGGGAGAGACCCAGTACTTC | CASSPQGSKKGETQYF
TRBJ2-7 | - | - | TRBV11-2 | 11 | TGTGCCAGCAGCCTTCGCTACGAGCAGTACTTC | CASSLRYEQYF
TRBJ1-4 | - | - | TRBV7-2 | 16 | TGTGCCAGCAGCTTAGACGGCACGGGTCTACGGGAAAAACTGTTTTTT | CASSLDGTGLREKLFF
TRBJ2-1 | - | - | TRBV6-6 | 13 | TGTGCCAGCAGCCCCCAGGGGTACAATGAGCAGTTCTTC | CASSPQGYNEQFF
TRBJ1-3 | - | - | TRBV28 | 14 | TGTGCCAGCACCGATGGGGGCCGCGGAAACACCATATATTTT | CASTDGGRGNTIYF
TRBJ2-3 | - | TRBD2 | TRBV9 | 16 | TGTGCCAGCAGGGCCCCGGGACTAGATTTCCCAGATACGCAGTATTTT | CASRAPGLDFPDTQYF
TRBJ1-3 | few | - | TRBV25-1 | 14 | TGTGCCAGCAGTGAACTGGGTCCGGGGAACACCATATATTTT | CASSELGPGNTIYF
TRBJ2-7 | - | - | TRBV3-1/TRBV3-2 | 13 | TGTGCCAGCAGCCGACAGACCTCCTACGAGCAGTACTTC | CASSRQTSYEQYF
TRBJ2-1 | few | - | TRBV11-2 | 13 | TGTGCCACAGTAAAAAGCGGAAACAATGAGCAGTTCTTC | CATVKSGNNEQFF
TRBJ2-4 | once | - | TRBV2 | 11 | TGTGCCAGCAAGGGAGGAGGCATTCAGTACTTC | CASKGGGIQYF
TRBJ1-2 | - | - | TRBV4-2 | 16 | TGTGCCAGCAGCCAGACCCCGGGAGGGACTAACTATGGCTACACCTTC | CASSQTPGGTNYGYTF
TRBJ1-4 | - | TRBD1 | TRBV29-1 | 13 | TGCAGCGCCACCGGGACAGGCGATGAAAAACTGTTTTTT | CSATGTGDEKLFF
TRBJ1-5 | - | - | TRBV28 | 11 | TGTGCCAGCAGTCACAATCAGCCCCAGCATTTT | CASSHNQPQHF
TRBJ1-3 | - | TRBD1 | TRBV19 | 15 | TGTGCCAGTAACGACCGGACAGGGGGCAGGAACACCATATATTTT | CASNDRTGGRNTIYF
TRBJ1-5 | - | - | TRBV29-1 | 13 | TGCAGCGTTGGGGCTAATAGCAATCAGCCCCAGCATTTT | CSVGANSNQPQHF
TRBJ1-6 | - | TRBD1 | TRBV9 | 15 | TGTGCCAGCACCAGTAGTACAGGGGGTAGTTTACCCCTCCACTTT | CASTSSTGGSLPLHF
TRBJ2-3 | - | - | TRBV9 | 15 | TGTGCCAGCAGCGTAGAGGGAGCTGGTACAGATACGCAGTATTTT | CASSVEGAGTDTQYF
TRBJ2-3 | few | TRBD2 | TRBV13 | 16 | TGTGCCAGCAGCTTCTCAACCGGACTAGTCACAGATACGCAGTATTTT | CASSFSTGLVTDTQYF
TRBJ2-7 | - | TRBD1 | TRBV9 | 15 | TGTGCCAGCAGCGTCGGGGACAGGGGTTTCTACGAGCAGTACTTC | CASSVGDRGFYEQYF
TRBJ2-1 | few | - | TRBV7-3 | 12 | TGTGCCAGCAGCCCACAGGGCTATGAGCAGTTCTTC | CASSPQGYEQFF
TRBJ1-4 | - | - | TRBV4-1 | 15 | TGCGCCAGCAGCCAAGTCGGGGGGAGGTACGAAAAACTGTTTTTT | CASSQVGGRYEKLFF
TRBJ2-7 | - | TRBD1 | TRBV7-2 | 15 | TGTGCCAGCAGCTTAGGGACAGGGAGCTCCTACGAGCAGTACTTC | CASSLGTGSSYEQYF
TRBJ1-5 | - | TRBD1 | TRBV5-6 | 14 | TGTGCCAGCAGGCAAAGGGGGCTGGGTCAGCCCCAGCATTTT | CASRQRGLGQPQHF
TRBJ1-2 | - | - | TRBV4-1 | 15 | TGCGCCAGCAGCCAAGAGTCAGCCCCAGGGGATGGCTACACCTTC | CASSQESAPGDGYTF
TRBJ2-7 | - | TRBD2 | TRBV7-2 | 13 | TGTGCCAGCAGCCGGACTAGCGGCTACGAGCAGTACTTC | CASSRTSGYEQYF
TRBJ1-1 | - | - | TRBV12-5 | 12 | TGTGCTAGTGGGACCGGTTGGGGAGATGCTTTCTTT | CASGTGWGDAFF
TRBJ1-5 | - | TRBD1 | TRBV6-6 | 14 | TGTGCCAGCAGGCCCCAGGGGGAGATTCAGCCCCAGCATTTT | CASRPQGEIQPQHF
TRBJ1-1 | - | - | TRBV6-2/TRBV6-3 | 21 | TGTGCCAGCAGTTACTCGATATTGGTGGGTGTACAGGAACGGAAGAACACTGAAGCTTTCTTT | CASSYSILVGVQERKNTEAFF
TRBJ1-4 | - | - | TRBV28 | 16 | TGTGCCAGCAGCCTCAGGGTTCCCCAGACTAATGAAAAACTGTTTTTT | CASSLRVPQTNEKLFF
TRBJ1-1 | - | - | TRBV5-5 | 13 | TGTGCCAGCAGCTTGTTGCGGAACACTGAAGCTTTCTTT | CASSLLRNTEAFF
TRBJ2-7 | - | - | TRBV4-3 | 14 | TGCGCCAGCAGCCAAGCAATCGGGTCCTACGAGCAGTACTTC | CASSQAIGSYEQYF
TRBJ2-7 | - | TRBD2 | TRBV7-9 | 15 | TGTGCCAGCAGCTTAGCGGCCGGGACTAACTACGAGCAGTACTTC | CASSLAAGTNYEQYF
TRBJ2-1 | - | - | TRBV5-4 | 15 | TGTGCCAGCAGGTTCGGGAGTGCGGGGCACAATGAGCAGTTCTTC | CASRFGSAGHNEQFF
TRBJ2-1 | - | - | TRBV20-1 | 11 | TGCAGTGCTCTAACTTACAATGAGCAGTTCTTC | CSALTYNEQFF
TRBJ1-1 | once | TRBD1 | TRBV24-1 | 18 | TGTGCCACCAGTGATTCAACCCGGGACAGGGATTTGTACACTGAAGCTTTCTTT | CATSDSTRDRDLYTEAFF
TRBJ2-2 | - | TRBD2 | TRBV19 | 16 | TGTGCCAGTATACCGGGGCTAGCGGGGGCCCCTGGGGAGCTGTTTTTT | CASIPGLAGAPGELFF
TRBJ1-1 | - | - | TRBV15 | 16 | TGTGCCACCAGCAGAGATAAGGGTACAGGGAGGGGCAAAGCTTTCTTT | CATSRDKGTGRGKAFF
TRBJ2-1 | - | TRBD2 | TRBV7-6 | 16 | TGTGCCAGCAGCTTAGGTGGGACTAGCGGATACAATGAGCAGTTCTTC | CASSLGGTSGYNEQFF
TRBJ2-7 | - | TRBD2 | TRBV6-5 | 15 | TGTGCCAGTGCGAGCGGGAGGGGTGGATCCTACGAGCAGTACTTC | CASASGRGGSYEQYF
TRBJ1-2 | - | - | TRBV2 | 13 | TGTGCCAGCAGTATCGGCCAGGTCTATGGCTACACCTTC | CASSIGQVYGYTF
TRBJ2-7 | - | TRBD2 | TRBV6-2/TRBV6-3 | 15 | TGTGCCAGCAGTTACCCTAGCGGGGGGATCTACGAGCAGTACTTC | CASSYPSGGIYEQYF
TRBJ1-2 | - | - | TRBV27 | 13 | TGTGCCAGCAGTTGGGGGCGTAACTATGGCTACACCTTC | CASSWGRNYGYTF
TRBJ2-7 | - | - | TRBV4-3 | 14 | TGCGCCAGCAGCCAAGGGGTTCAGGGCTACGAGCAGTACTTC | CASSQGVQGYEQYF
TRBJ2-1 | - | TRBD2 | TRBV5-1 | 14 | TGCGCCAGCAGCTTGGAACTAGCGGGCAATGAGCAGTTCTTC | CASSLELAGNEQFF
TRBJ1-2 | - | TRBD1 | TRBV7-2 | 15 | TGTGCCAGCAGCTTATCGGGGACAGTCGGCTCTGGCTACACCTTC | CASSLSGTVGSGYTF
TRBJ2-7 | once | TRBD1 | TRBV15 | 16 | TGTGCCACCAGCAGAGATCCAGACAGGGCCCCCTACGAGCAGTACTTC | CATSRDPDRAPYEQYF
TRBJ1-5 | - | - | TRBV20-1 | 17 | TGCAGTGCTCGTGGTGCAGGGGTCACTCGCAGCAATCAGCCCCAGCATTTT | CSARGAGVTRSNQPQHF
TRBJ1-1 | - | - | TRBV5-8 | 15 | TGTGCCAGCAGCTTGGGGGTAACTATGAACACTGAAGCTTTCTTT | CASSLGVTMNTEAFF
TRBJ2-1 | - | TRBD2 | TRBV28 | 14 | TGTGCCAGCCATAGCGGGAATACCTACAATGAGCAGTTCTTC | CASHSGNTYNEQFF